A selection of T cell receptor beta chains follows, all from one sample in a study of blood T cell repertoires in COVID-19. Clones were sequenced by immunoSEQ multiplex PCR, and TCRdb holds only the in-frame ones, with some missing. The sample has 70,000 to 95,000 clones, around 80% seen once. Sequencing was carried out using peripheral blood. The origin of the receptors is a woman aged 45-65 years with acute or convalescent COVID-19. Each CDR3 is given with its conserved first and last residue. D genes are given only for firm matches. Clone size is stated in some rows and not others, as once, few, many or a class when expanded.

v_call	clone_size	d_call	j_call	cdr3_nt	cdr3_aa
TRBV3-1/TRBV3-2	-	TRBD2	TRBJ2-1	TGTGCCAGCAGCGCCACTAGCGGGAAAGGAAATGAGCAGTTCTTC	CASSATSGKGNEQFF
TRBV18	-	-	TRBJ1-4	TGTGCCAGCTCACCACCGATCCTCGACAGAGCCCGGAAGGCAACTAATGAAAAACTGTTTTTT	CASSPPILDRARKATNEKLFF
TRBV21-1	-	-	TRBJ1-1	TGTGCCAGCAGCAACAGGGTTTTTTTGACTGAAGCTTTCTTT	CASSNRVFLTEAFF
TRBV3-1/TRBV3-2	-	TRBD2	TRBJ2-1	TGTGCCAGCAGCTACCAAATGACTAGCGGCCCTTACAATGAGCAGTTCTTC	CASSYQMTSGPYNEQFF
TRBV29-1	-	TRBD1	TRBJ1-1	TGCAGCGTTGACCCCGGGACAGACAAGACTGAAGCTTTCTTT	CSVDPGTDKTEAFF
TRBV5-6	-	-	TRBJ1-2	TGTGCCAGCAGCTTAGATGGACCAGGGGAGAGGACCTTC	CASSLDGPGERTF
TRBV5-5	-	-	TRBJ1-6	TGTGCCAGCAGCTTGCCAGGGGATAATTCACCCCTCCACTTT	CASSLPGDNSPLHF
TRBV28	-	-	TRBJ1-2	TGTGCCAGCAGTCCACCCCGACAGTGGAGCTACACCTTC	CASSPPRQWSYTF
TRBV11-2	-	-	TRBJ2-2	TGTGCCAGCACCTTTTTAGGGGAGCTGTTTTTT	CASTFLGELFF
TRBV10-3	-	-	TRBJ1-2	TGTGCCATCAGTCTCGATGGACAGTCCCCTAACTATGGCTACACCTTC	CAISLDGQSPNYGYTF
TRBV28	-	TRBD2	TRBJ2-5	TGTGCCAGCAGTTTATTTACTAGCGGGAGGGATAGAGAGACCCAGTACTTC	CASSLFTSGRDRETQYF
TRBV29-1	-	TRBD1	TRBJ1-1	TGCAGCGTTCTAACAGGGGCTCAAGCTTTCTTT	CSVLTGAQAFF
TRBV10-3	-	-	TRBJ2-4	TGTGCCATCAGTGAGAAGGAGGGGGGGACCTTCAAAAACATTCAGTACTTC	CAISEKEGGTFKNIQYF
TRBV30	few	-	TRBJ1-3	TGTGCCTGGAGTATCAGCTCTGGAAACACCATATATTTT	CAWSISSGNTIYF
TRBV5-6	once	TRBD1	TRBJ2-2	TGTGCCAGCAGCTTGGTCGGCTTTGGACAGGGTGACACCGGGGAGCTGTTTTTT	CASSLVGFGQGDTGELFF
TRBV9	-	TRBD2	TRBJ2-2	TGTGCCAGCAGCCAGACTAGCGGGGGGGATTACACCGGGGAGCTGTTTTTT	CASSQTSGGDYTGELFF
TRBV4-2	few	-	TRBJ1-1	TGTGCCAGCAGCCAAGAGGGAATACAGTCTCGGGGTGAAGCTTTCTTT	CASSQEGIQSRGEAFF
TRBV28	-	-	TRBJ1-5	TGTGCCAGCAGTTCTTGGACAGTAAATAGCAATCAGCCCCAGCATTTT	CASSSWTVNSNQPQHF
TRBV4-2	few	-	TRBJ1-6	TGTGCCAGCAGCCAAGGCAACAGGGCGTATAATTCACCCCTCCACTTT	CASSQGNRAYNSPLHF
TRBV12-1	-	-	TRBJ2-7	TGTGCCAGCAGCACCCTAAATTTCTCCTACGAGCAGTACTTC	CASSTLNFSYEQYF
TRBV3-1/TRBV3-2	once	TRBD1	TRBJ1-1	TGTGCCAGCAGCCGGAACAGGGGATTCACTGAAGCTTTCTTT	CASSRNRGFTEAFF
TRBV5-5	-	-	TRBJ2-2	TGTGCCAGCAGCTTGACGGGAGATCGGACCGGGGAGCTGTTTTTT	CASSLTGDRTGELFF
TRBV6-5	few	-	TRBJ2-5	TGTGCCAGCAGTTACCGGGAGACCCAGTACTTC	CASSYRETQYF
TRBV11-2	-	TRBD2	TRBJ2-1	TGTGCCAGCAGCTCGGGACTAGCGGGGTACAGTGAGCAGTTCTTC	CASSSGLAGYSEQFF
TRBV6-5	-	TRBD1	TRBJ2-7	TGTGCCAGCAGTTACCGGGACAGGGGCCTTTCCTACGAGCAGTACTTC	CASSYRDRGLSYEQYF
TRBV3-1/TRBV3-2	-	TRBD2	TRBJ2-5	TGTGCCAGCAGCCAAGATAGGGGGACTAGCGGGGCCCTTCAAGAGACCCAGTACTTC	CASSQDRGTSGALQETQYF
TRBV28	-	TRBD2	TRBJ2-1	TGTGCCAGCAGTTTCCGGAGCGGGAGGGGTTTCTCCTACAATGAGCAGTTCTTC	CASSFRSGRGFSYNEQFF
TRBV3-1/TRBV3-2	few	TRBD1	TRBJ1-2	TGTGCCAGCAGCCAAGGTGCCAGGGGGTTTGGTGGCTACACCTTC	CASSQGARGFGGYTF
TRBV7-8	-	-	TRBJ2-5	TGTGCCAGCAGCCTAGGGCTCGAGACCCAGTACTTC	CASSLGLETQYF
TRBV29-1	-	-	TRBJ2-5	TGCAGCGTTGTTGCGGGGGCAGAGACCCAGTACTTC	CSVVAGAETQYF
TRBV19	-	-	TRBJ1-4	TGTGCCAGTAGTATCCGAGGTACTAATGAAAAACTGTTTTTT	CASSIRGTNEKLFF
TRBV25-1	once	TRBD1	TRBJ1-2	TGTGCCAGCAGTGGACCGGGACAGGGTAATGGCTACACCTTC	CASSGPGQGNGYTF
TRBV5-8	once	TRBD1	TRBJ2-5	TGTACCAGCAGCTTGGGACAGGTGAAAGAGACCCAGTACTTC	CTSSLGQVKETQYF
TRBV12-3/TRBV12-4	-	-	TRBJ1-1	TGTGCCAGCAGTTTAGGACAACTTACTGAAGCTTTCTTT	CASSLGQLTEAFF
TRBV7-9	-	-	TRBJ1-2	TGTGCCAGCAGCTGGGAGGATGGCTACACCTTC	CASSWEDGYTF
TRBV28	-	TRBD1	TRBJ1-2	TGTGCCAGCAGTTCCTTAGGACAGGGGAACTATGGCTACACCTTC	CASSSLGQGNYGYTF
TRBV6-6	-	-	TRBJ2-1	TGTGCCAGCAGTTACGGTGGGACTGCAGGCGATGAGCAGTTCTTC	CASSYGGTAGDEQFF